This TCR beta chain was found in a study of T cell repertoires in cytomegalovirus infection. V lost 6 bases to trimming and J lost 6 bases; unmatched junction nucleotides: 11. The CDR3 is made up of 15 amino acids. The germline V gene encodes CDR1 LNHDA and CDR2 SQIVND (reference sequence). Points on this clonotype: Its target is unknown.

TCRdb re-called the reads through MiXCR, storing one row per CDR3 protein. The sample holds some 560,000 distinct CDR3 sequences, 40% seen once. The sequencing used cultured PBMCs, collected from culture after CMV antigen stimulation. This rearrangement joins TRBV19 to TRBJ2-4; 7 positions match TRBD2. The receptor was isolated from a human donor in good health (CMV status not recorded). Some clones in this sample may be carry-over from other donors' samples. Here the CDR3 DNA reads TGTGCCAGTAGCCCGGGGAGGGGCAGAACAAACATTCAGTACTTC. It specifies CASSPGRGRTNIQYF. The complete variable domain, with remaining parts taken from reference TRBV19 and TRBJ2-4, reads DGGITQSPKYLFRKEGQNVTLSCEQNLNHDAMYWYRQDPGQGLRLIYYSQIVNDFQKGDIAEGYSVSREKKESFPLTVTSAQKNPTAFYLCASSPGRGRTNIQYFGAGTRLSVL.